These 16 T cell receptor beta chains originate from one sample sequenced in a study of cytotoxic CD8 clonotypes in ibrutinib-treated CLL. Generated by immunoSEQ multiplex PCR, the TCRdb table keeps only in-frame clones and is missing some. Of 11,000 to 15,000 clones in the sample, more than 45% were seen once. This specimen consisted of PBMCs, obtained at a roughly 25-month disease-progression time point, from a patient treated with ibrutinib. All receptors come from a human donor with chronic lymphocytic leukemia.

This clone was observed a few times. The genes are TRBV10-3 and TRBJ1-1; 7 nucleotides agree with TRBD1. The CDR3 loop spans 14 amino acids. CDR1 ENHRY and CDR2 SYGVKD come from the germline V gene. Trimming at V came to 6 bases and at J to 8 bases, leaving 12 bases not matched to a gene. The CDR3 spells CAIRGDSGRREAFF. Written as DNA, the CDR3 is TGTGCCATCAGGGGGGACAGTGGCCGAAGGGAAGCTTTCTTT.

The chain uses TRBV11-2 and TRBJ1-2, with TRBD1 matching 7 bases. The CDR3 length is 15 residues. The V gene's germline CDR1 is SGHAT and CDR2 FQNNGV. After removal of 1 base from V and 2 bases from J, the junction contained 4 bases not matched to a gene. CDR3 sequence (DNA): TGTGCCAGCAGCTTAGGGGGGACAGCGAACTATGGCTACACCTTC. This sequence encodes CASSLGGTANYGYTF.

The V call is TRBV27, the J call TRBJ2-7; tentative D call: TRBD1 (5 bases). The V end was cut by 10 bases, the J end by 0 bases, with 10 bases between. Per the germline V gene, CDR1 is MNHEY and CDR2 is SMNVEV (reference sequence). The CDR3 runs to 12 residues. DNA of the CDR3: TGTGCCACCGCGGACAACTCCTACGAGCAGTACTTC. This encodes CATADNSYEQYF.

CDR3 amino acids: CASSGGSGGYQETQYF. The CDR3 DNA sequence: TGTGCCAGCAGTGGGGGTAGCGGGGGCTACCAAGAGACCCAGTACTTC. The V and J genes are TRBV11-2 and TRBJ2-5; 9 bases align to TRBD2. CDR3 length: 16 amino acids. The V gene end was trimmed by 6 bases and the J gene end by 0 bases; junction bases not matched to a gene: 8. The germline CDR1 and CDR2 sequences are SGHAT and FQNNGV.

A few counts support this clone. The V call is TRBV7-9, the J call TRBJ2-1; a possible D gene is TRBD2 (6 bases). The germline CDR1 and CDR2 sequences are SEHNR and FQNEAQ (reference sequence). V was shortened by 3 bases and J by 8 bases, with 11 bases between the two germline ends. This CDR3 has 13 residues. The CDR3 region is CASSFLREDEQFF. As DNA, the CDR3 is TGTGCCAGCAGCTTTCTCAGGGAGGATGAGCAGTTCTTC. The complete variable domain, with remaining parts taken from reference TRBV7-9 and TRBJ2-1, reads DTGVSQNPRHKITKRGQNVTFRCDPISEHNRLYWYRQTLGQGPEFLTYFQNEAQLEKSRLLSDRFSAERPKGSFSTLEIQRTEQGDSAMYLCASSFLREDEQFFGPGTRLTVL.

The V and J genes are TRBV7-9 and TRBJ1-4; perhaps TRBD1 as D (5 bases). CDR1 SEHNR and CDR2 FQNEAQ come from the germline V gene (reference sequence). There are 14 residues in the CDR3. V was pared by 2 bases and J by 6 bases, with 10 bases between. CDR3 protein: CASSLIDSYEKLFF. CDR3 DNA: TGTGCCAGCAGCTTAATCGACAGCTATGAAAAACTGTTTTTT.

The chain employs TRBV4-2 and TRBJ2-1, with 10 bases fitting TRBD1. CDR3 length equals 15 residues. The V gene end was trimmed by 1 base and the J gene end by 7 bases; junction bases not matched to a gene: 4. Germline V gives CDR1 LGHNA, CDR2 YNFKEQ. This CDR3 reads CASSQGDRGGNEQFF. CDR3 DNA: TGTGCCAGCAGCCAAGGGGACAGGGGAGGAAATGAGCAGTTCTTC.

The gene calls are TRBV7-9 and TRBJ2-7; TRBD1 agrees at 7 bases. CDR1 and CDR2 (germline): SEHNR, FQNEAQ (reference sequence). This CDR3 is 15 amino acids long. The V gene end was trimmed by 5 bases and the J gene end by 5 bases; junction bases not matched to a gene: 12. The CDR3 is CASSLWDSSFDEQYF. CDR3 DNA sequence: TGTGCCAGCAGCCTTTGGGACAGTAGTTTCGACGAGCAGTACTTC.

The V and J genes are TRBV5-6 and TRBJ2-5; D possibly corresponds to TRBD2 (6 bases). The CDR3 runs to 14 residues. V was cut by 0 bases and J by 10 bases, with 16 bases left in between. CDR1 and CDR2 from the germline V gene are SGHDT and YYEEEE. CDR3 DNA sequence: TGTGCCAGCAGCTTGGACACACCCGGCGGGGACCAGTACTTC. Translation gives CASSLDTPGGDQYF.

The CDR3 reads CSVGQGAEAEAFF. Written as DNA, the CDR3 is TGCAGCGTCGGACAGGGGGCGGAGGCTGAAGCTTTCTTT. The rearrangement joins TRBV29-1 to TRBJ1-1, with 11 nucleotides matching TRBD1. CDR3 length: 13 residues. Looked up from germline, CDR1 is SQVTM and CDR2 is ANQGSEA. J was trimmed by 6 bases and V by 6 bases; bases with no gene match: 6.

V is TRBV6-6 and J is TRBJ1-1; D uncertain. V was clipped by 2 bases and J by 7 bases, with 2 bases between them. The CDR3 length is 10 residues. The germline CDR1 and CDR2 sequences are MNHNY and SVGAGI (reference sequence). The CDR3 protein is CASSYVEAFF. The CDR3, as DNA: TGTGCCAGCAGTTACGTTGAAGCTTTCTTT.

The chain links TRBV2 to TRBJ1-1; 7 bases line up with TRBD1. The CDR3 covers 15 residues. V was clipped by 7 bases and J by 4 bases; unmatched bases: 12. The germline V gene has CDR1 SNHLY and CDR2 FYNNEI. CDR3 in amino acids: CASTLRQGSGTEAFF. The CDR3 nucleotides read TGTGCCAGCACCCTACGACAGGGTAGCGGCACTGAAGCTTTCTTT.

In this sample, this clone turned up once. The chain has TRBV10-3 and TRBJ2-1; no clear D. CDR1 ENHRY and CDR2 SYGVKD come from the germline V gene. The germline V and J ends were trimmed by 2 bases and 5 bases, with 4 bases remaining between them. This CDR3 spans 12 amino acids. CDR3 bases: TGTGCCATCAGTGAGACCCACAATGAGCAGTTCTTC. Its protein product is CAISETHNEQFF.

The V and J genes are TRBV30 and TRBJ2-3, with D perhaps matching TRBD1 or TRBD2 (6 bases each). Germline V gives CDR1 GTSNPN, CDR2 SVGIG (reference sequence). V was cut by 4 bases and J by 3 bases, with 14 bases left in between. This CDR3 contains 14 residues. The CDR3 here is CAWKVGGETDTQYF. CDR3 nucleotides: TGTGCCTGGAAGGTGGGGGGCGAGACAGATACGCAGTATTTT.

The rearrangement uses TRBV13 and TRBJ1-4; TRBD1 aligns across 8 bases. The V and J ends lost 4 bases and 8 bases, in that order; junction bases with no gene match: 12. The CDR3 is made up of 16 amino acids. CDR1 and CDR2 from the germline V gene are PRHDT and FYEKMQ (reference sequence). CDR3 sequence reads: CASSYRRQGTHEKLFF. The CDR3 DNA follows: TGTGCCAGCAGCTACCGGAGACAGGGGACCCACGAAAAACTGTTTTTT.

This chain links TRBV29-1 with TRBJ2-1, with D perhaps TRBD2 (6 bases). The CDR3 sequence is 14 residues long. V dropped 3 bases and J dropped 1 base, with 10 bases sitting between them. CDR1 and CDR2 from the germline V gene are SQVTM and ANQGSEA. The CDR3 region is CSVDRLESYNEQFF. CDR3 DNA sequence: TGCAGCGTTGACCGACTAGAATCCTACAATGAGCAGTTCTTC.